This T cell receptor beta chain was identified during a study of early T cells in non-severe SARS-CoV-2 infection. Molecules of cDNA were individually given unique molecular identifiers that were attached to them. TCRdb used MiXCR to reprocess the 5' RACE reads, holding one entry per CDR3 protein. The table records over 60,000 distinct CDR3 sequences, around 10% of them present only once. This clonotype occurred a few times. Deletions cut 6 bases from V and 3 bases from J, with 11 bases between. This CDR3 is 13 amino acids long. Germline V gene sequence: CDR1 DFQATT, CDR2 SNEGSKA (reference sequence).

The receptor comes from an adult who was a healthcare worker with PCR-confirmed SARS-CoV-2 infection or an uninfected control (not recorded which). The chain combines TRBV20-1 with TRBJ1-4, with no clear D. Sample: whole blood, taken at baseline. The chain's CDR3 is CSAPNGANEKLFF. CDR3 coding DNA: TGCAGTGCCCCGAATGGGGCTAATGAAAAACTGTTTTTT.